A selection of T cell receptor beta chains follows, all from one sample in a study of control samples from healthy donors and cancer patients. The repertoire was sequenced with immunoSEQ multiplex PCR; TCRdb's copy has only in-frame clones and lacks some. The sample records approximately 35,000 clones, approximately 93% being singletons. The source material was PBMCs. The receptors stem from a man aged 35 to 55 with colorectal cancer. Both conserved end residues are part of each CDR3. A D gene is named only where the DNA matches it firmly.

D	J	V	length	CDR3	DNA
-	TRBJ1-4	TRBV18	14	CASSRGGQNEKLFF	TGTGCCAGCTCTCGCGGCGGTCAGAATGAAAAACTGTTTTTT
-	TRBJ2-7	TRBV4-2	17	CASSQDGAGYSSYEQYF	TGTGCCAGCAGCCAAGATGGGGCAGGATATAGCTCCTACGAGCAGTACTTC
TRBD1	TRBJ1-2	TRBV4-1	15	CASSLHSQGGQGYTF	TGCGCCAGCAGCCTCCACTCACAGGGGGGGCAGGGCTACACCTTC
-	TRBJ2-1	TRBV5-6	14	CASSRPYSYNEQFF	TGTGCCAGCAGCCGCCCCTATTCCTACAATGAGCAGTTCTTC
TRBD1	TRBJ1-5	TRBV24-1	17	CATSDSPRGQGDQPQHF	TGTGCCACCAGTGATTCCCCCCGGGGACAGGGCGATCAGCCCCAGCATTTT
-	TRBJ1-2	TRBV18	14	CASLFARERSGYTF	TGTGCCAGCCTTTTTGCGAGAGAACGGAGTGGCTACACCTTC
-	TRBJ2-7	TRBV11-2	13	CASSPQGFYEQYF	TGTGCCAGCAGCCCCCAGGGCTTTTACGAGCAGTACTTC
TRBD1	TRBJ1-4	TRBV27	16	CASSSTRDRINEKLFF	TGTGCCAGCAGTTCCACGCGGGACAGAATAAATGAAAAACTGTTTTTT
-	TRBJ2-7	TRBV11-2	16	CASSLDGGVSGYEQYF	TGTGCCAGCAGCTTAGATGGCGGCGTCTCCGGCTACGAGCAGTACTTC
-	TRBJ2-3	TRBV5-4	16	CASSTTGGIPTDTQYF	TGTGCCAGCAGTACGACAGGCGGAATACCCACAGATACGCAGTATTTT
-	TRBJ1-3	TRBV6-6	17	CASSPLAGGNSGNTIYF	TGTGCCAGCAGTCCCCTGGCAGGCGGAAACTCTGGAAACACCATATATTTT
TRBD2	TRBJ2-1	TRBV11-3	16	CASSLGYGGGIDEQFF	TGTGCCAGCAGCTTGGGCTATGGCGGGGGGATCGATGAGCAGTTCTTC
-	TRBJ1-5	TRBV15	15	CATSRVSQLYQPQHF	TGTGCCACCAGCAGAGTTTCACAGCTATATCAGCCCCAGCATTTT
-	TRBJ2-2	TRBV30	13	CAWSAGWTGELFF	TGTGCCTGGAGTGCAGGGTGGACCGGGGAGCTGTTTTTT